These 14 T cell receptor beta chains came from one sample sequenced in a study of T cell repertoires in cytomegalovirus infection. These receptors' targets are unknown. TCRdb re-analysed the reads in MiXCR, keeping a single row per CDR3 protein. This table holds roughly 120,000 distinct CDR3 sequences, about 30% found once. The sample in question was CD8+ T cells from cultured PBMCs, obtained from culture after CMV antigen stimulation. These receptors came from a human donor in good health (CMV status not recorded). Some clones in this sample may be carry-over from other donors' samples.

This clonotype was counted only a few times. This chain uses TRBV4-1 with TRBJ1-2; no firm D call. This CDR3 comprises 16 residues. Germline V lookup: CDR1 MGHRA, CDR2 YSYEKL. V dropped 0 bases and J dropped 2 bases, with 13 bases sitting between them. In DNA form, the CDR3 reads TGCGCCAGCAGCCAAGAGGTGGTCCTCTTCAACTATGGCTACACCTTC. Protein: CASSQEVVLFNYGYTF.

This clonotype was detected many times. The CDR3 protein is CASSPGGWGTEAFF. DNA for the CDR3: TGTGCCAGCTCACCAGGGGGTTGGGGGACTGAAGCTTTCTTT. The chain is built from TRBV18 and TRBJ1-1; perhaps TRBD1 as D (5 bases). The CDR3 length is 14 residues. V dropped 2 bases and J dropped 5 bases, with 12 bases sitting between them. CDR1 and CDR2 from the germline V gene are KGHSH and LQKENI.

The rearrangement joins TRBV20-1 to TRBJ1-2; 11 nucleotides agree with TRBD1. The CDR3 has 14 amino acids. Germline V gene data show CDR1 as DFQATT and CDR2 as SNEGSKA (reference sequence). J lost 3 bases, V lost 6 bases, and 6 bases had no gene match. As DNA, the CDR3 is TGCAGTGCCGTAAGGACAGGGGGCGACTATGGCTACACCTTC. This translates into CSAVRTGGDYGYTF.

The chain employs TRBV7-2 and TRBJ1-6, with 11 bases aligning to TRBD1. Per germline, CDR1 SGHTA and CDR2 FQGNSA. CDR3 length equals 18 residues. Unmatched junction bases numbered 6, after V lost 5 bases and J lost 0 bases. CDR3 sequence: CASSDGTGGTSYNSPLHF. The CDR3 DNA sequence: TGTGCCAGCAGCGACGGGACAGGGGGGACCTCCTATAATTCACCCCTCCACTTT.

The chain recombines TRBV7-2 with TRBJ2-2; D gene unclear. The CDR3 is 14 amino acids. V lost 0 bases and J lost 7, with 9 bases in between. From germline, CDR1 is SGHTA and CDR2 FQGNSA. The CDR3 sequence: CASSLAHLHGELFF. The CDR3 DNA is TGTGCCAGCAGCTTAGCGCATCTGCACGGGGAGCTGTTTTTT.

The chain couples TRBV6-5 to TRBJ1-5; no definite D call. This CDR3 has 15 amino acids. The germline V and J ends were trimmed by 5 bases and 0 bases, with 11 bases remaining between them. From germline, CDR1 is MNHEY and CDR2 SVGAGI. The CDR3 nucleotides read TGTGCCAGCAGTCCCCGAGTCGGTAGCAATCAGCCCCAGCATTTT. It is translated as CASSPRVGSNQPQHF.

The chain is built from TRBV20-1 and TRBJ1-1, with D hard to call. The CDR3 is made up of 11 amino acids. V shed 7 bases and J shed 1 base, with 7 bases lying between them. Germline V lookup: CDR1 DFQATT, CDR2 SNEGSKA (reference sequence). CDR3 protein: CSVSTNTEAFF. CDR3 DNA: TGCAGTGTTTCCACGAACACTGAAGCTTTCTTT.

This clonotype was seen repeatedly, ten times or more. The J gene is TRBJ2-2, the V gene TRBV25-1; D may be TRBD2 (5 bases). This CDR3 region has 13 residues. Per the germline V gene, CDR1 is MGHDK and CDR2 is SYGVNS. Trimming took 4 bases from V and 7 from J, leaving 10 bases between them. The CDR3 spells CASSVGVRGELFF. DNA of the CDR3: TGTGCCAGCAGTGTCGGGGTTCGCGGGGAGCTGTTTTTT.

This clonotype has just a few counts. The chain has TRBV5-4 and TRBJ2-3; D might be TRBD2 (6 bases). Trimming removed 3 bases from V and 5 bases from J, with 16 bases in between. The germline CDR1 and CDR2 sequences are SGHNT and YYREEE (reference sequence). The CDR3 sequence is 15 residues long. For the CDR3, the DNA is TGTGCCAGCAGCTCGGGGAGCTGGGGAGGAGATACGCAGTATTTT. It specifies CASSSGSWGGDTQYF.

This chain links TRBV27 with TRBJ2-5; possibly TRBD1 for D (6 bases). Trimming took 8 bases from V and 2 from J, leaving 21 bases between them. From germline, CDR1 is MNHEY and CDR2 SMNVEV (reference sequence). CDR3 size: 16 residues. CDR3 coding DNA: TGTGCCAGCGGCTTCGGCTTGGGGGCAGAGCAAGAGACCCAGTACTTC. Protein product: CASGFGLGAEQETQYF.

This clonotype showed up many times. The chain is built from TRBV7-9 and TRBJ2-3, with 7 bases aligning to TRBD1. This CDR3 has 16 residues. Germline V gene sequence: CDR1 SEHNR, CDR2 FQNEAQ (reference sequence). The trim removed 1 base at V and 0 bases at J, leaving 4 bases unmatched. CDR3 loop: CASSLDRGLSTDTQYF. The DNA for the CDR3 is TGTGCCAGCAGCTTAGACAGGGGCCTTAGCACAGATACGCAGTATTTT.

The rearrangement links TRBV28 to TRBJ2-7; the D gene is possibly TRBD1 (6 bases). CDR3 length: 15 amino acids. CDR1 is MDHEN and CDR2 is SYDVKM in the germline V gene. The V and J ends lost 3 bases and 4 bases respectively, with 16 bases between them. The DNA for the CDR3 is TGTGCCAGCAGTTTGTCTGTCGGGACACCGTACGAGCAGTACTTC. The encoded protein is CASSLSVGTPYEQYF. The entire variable domain, with the rest obtained from reference TRBV28 and TRBJ2-7, is as follows: DVKVTQSSRYLVKRTGEKVFLECVQDMDHENMFWYRQDPGLGLRLIYFSYDVKMKEKGDIPEGYSVSREKKERFSLILESASTNQTSMYLCASSLSVGTPYEQYFGPGTRLTVT.

The V gene is TRBV20-1, the J gene TRBJ2-3, with D hard to call. CDR1 DFQATT and CDR2 SNEGSKA come from the germline V gene (reference sequence). The CDR3 is 16 amino acids. The V end lost 0 bases, the J end lost 2 bases, and 15 bases lay between the germline ends. CDR3 protein: CSARDPPSKDTDTQYF. For the CDR3, the DNA is TGCAGTGCTAGAGATCCCCCGTCTAAAGACACAGATACGCAGTATTTT.

The chain couples TRBV20-1 to TRBJ2-5; the D gene is possibly TRBD1 (6 bases). CDR1 is DFQATT, CDR2 SNEGSKA, per germline (reference sequence). The CDR3 has 13 residues. Trimming took 2 bases from V and 5 from J, leaving 12 bases between them. The CDR3 DNA is TGCAGTGCTAGACAACAGGGTTCGGAGACCCAGTACTTC. Translating it yields CSARQQGSETQYF.